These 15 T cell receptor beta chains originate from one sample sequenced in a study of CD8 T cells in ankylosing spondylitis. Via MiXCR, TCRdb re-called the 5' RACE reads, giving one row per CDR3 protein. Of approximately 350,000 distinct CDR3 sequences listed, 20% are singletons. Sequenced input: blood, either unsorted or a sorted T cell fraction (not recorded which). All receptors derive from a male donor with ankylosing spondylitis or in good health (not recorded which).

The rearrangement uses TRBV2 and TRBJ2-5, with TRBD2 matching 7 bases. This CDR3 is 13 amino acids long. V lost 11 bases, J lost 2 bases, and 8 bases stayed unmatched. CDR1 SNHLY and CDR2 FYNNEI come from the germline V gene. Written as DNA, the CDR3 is TGTGCCGGGGGGGGACTGGAGCAAGAGACCCAGTACTTC. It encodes CAGGGLEQETQYF. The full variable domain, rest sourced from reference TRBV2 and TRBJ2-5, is EPEVTQTPSHQVTQMGQEVILRCVPISNHLYFYWYRQILGQKVEFLVSFYNNEISEKSEIFDDQFSVERPDGSNFTLKIRSTKLEDSAMYFCAGGGLEQETQYFGPGTRLLVL.

The CDR3 nucleotides read TGTGCCAGCAGCCAAGAAAGGGTAGCGGGGCCAGATACGCAGTATTTT. Protein product: CASSQERVAGPDTQYF. This chain uses TRBV3-1 with TRBJ2-3, with TRBD2 matching over 8 bases. V was pared by 0 bases and J by 4 bases, with 6 bases of the junction left unmatched. Germline V lookup: CDR1 LGHDT, CDR2 YNNKEL (reference sequence). CDR3 length equals 16 residues.

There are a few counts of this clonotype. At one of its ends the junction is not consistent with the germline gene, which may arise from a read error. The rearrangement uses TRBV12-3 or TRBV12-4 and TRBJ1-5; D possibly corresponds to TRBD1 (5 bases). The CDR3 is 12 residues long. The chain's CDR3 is CASSQGQLAVDF. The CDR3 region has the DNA TGTGCCAGCAGTCAGGGTCAACTTGCGGTGGATTTT.

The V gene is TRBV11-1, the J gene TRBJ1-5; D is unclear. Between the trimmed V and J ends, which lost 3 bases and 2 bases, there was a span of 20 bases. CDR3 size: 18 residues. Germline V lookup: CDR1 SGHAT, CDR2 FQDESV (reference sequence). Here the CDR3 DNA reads TGTGCCAGCAGCTTTTACGGGAGCGGCGGAAGAGGCAATCAGCCCCAGCATTTT. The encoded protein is CASSFYGSGGRGNQPQHF.

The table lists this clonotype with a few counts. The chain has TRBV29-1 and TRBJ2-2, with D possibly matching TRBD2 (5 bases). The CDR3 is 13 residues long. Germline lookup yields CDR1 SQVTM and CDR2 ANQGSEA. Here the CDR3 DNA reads TGCCTAGCCCTAGCAGGGAACACCGGGGAGCTGTTTTTT. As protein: CLALAGNTGELFF.

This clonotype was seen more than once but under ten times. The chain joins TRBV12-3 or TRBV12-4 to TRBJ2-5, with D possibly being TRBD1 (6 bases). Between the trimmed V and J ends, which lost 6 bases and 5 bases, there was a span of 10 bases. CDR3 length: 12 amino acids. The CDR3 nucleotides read TGTGCCAGCAGGCAGGGGCCGGAGACCCAGTACTTC. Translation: CASRQGPETQYF.

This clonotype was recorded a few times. The CDR3 region has the DNA TGTGCCAGCAGTTCCCGGGACAGCCTTTTCGGGGCCAACGTCCTGACTTTC. Amino acids: CASSSRDSLFGANVLTF. This rearrangement joins TRBV7-9 to TRBJ2-6, with 7 nucleotides matching TRBD1. The CDR3 is 17 residues long. CDR1 and CDR2 (germline): SEHNR, FQNEAQ (reference sequence). The V and J ends lost 6 bases and 4 bases, in that order; junction bases with no gene match: 12.

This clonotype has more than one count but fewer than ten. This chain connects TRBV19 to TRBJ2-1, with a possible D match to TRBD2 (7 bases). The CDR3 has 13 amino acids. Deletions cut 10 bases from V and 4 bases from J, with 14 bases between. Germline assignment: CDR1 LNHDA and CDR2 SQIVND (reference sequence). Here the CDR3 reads CATGGPSYNEQFF. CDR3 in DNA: TGTGCCACCGGGGGGCCTTCTTACAATGAGCAGTTCTTC.

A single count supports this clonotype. The CDR3 spells CSVWNSNQPQHF. In nucleotides, the CDR3 is TGCAGCGTTTGGAATAGCAATCAGCCCCAGCATTTT. This chain links TRBV29-1 with TRBJ1-5; D call uncertain. V was trimmed by 5 bases and J by 0 bases, leaving 5 bases between them. Germline assignment: CDR1 SQVTM and CDR2 ANQGSEA. This CDR3 is 12 amino acids long.

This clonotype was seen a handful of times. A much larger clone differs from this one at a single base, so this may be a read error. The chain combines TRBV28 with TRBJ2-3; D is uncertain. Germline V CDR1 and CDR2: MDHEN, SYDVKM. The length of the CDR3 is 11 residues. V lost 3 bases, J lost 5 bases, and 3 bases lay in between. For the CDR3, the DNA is TGTGCCAGCAGTTTGAAAGATACGCAGTATTTT. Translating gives CASSLKDTQYF.

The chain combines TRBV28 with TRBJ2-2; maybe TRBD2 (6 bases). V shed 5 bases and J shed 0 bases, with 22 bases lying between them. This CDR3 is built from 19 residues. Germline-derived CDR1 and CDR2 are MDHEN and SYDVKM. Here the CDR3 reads CASSPYPTSRETNTGELFF. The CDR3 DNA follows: TGTGCCAGCAGTCCCTACCCTACTAGCAGGGAGACGAACACCGGGGAGCTGTTTTTT.

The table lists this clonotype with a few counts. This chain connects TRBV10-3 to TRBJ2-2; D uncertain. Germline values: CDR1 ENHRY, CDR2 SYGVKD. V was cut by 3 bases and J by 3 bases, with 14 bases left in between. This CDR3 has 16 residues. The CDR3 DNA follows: TGTGCCATCAGTGACCTCTCAGGTTTTCACACCGGGGAGCTGTTTTTT. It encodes CAISDLSGFHTGELFF.

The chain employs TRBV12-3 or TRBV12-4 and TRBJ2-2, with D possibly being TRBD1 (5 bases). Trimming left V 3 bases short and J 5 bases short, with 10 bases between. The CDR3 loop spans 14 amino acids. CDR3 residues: CASSFPGITGELFF. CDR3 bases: TGTGCCAGCAGTTTTCCAGGGATAACCGGGGAGCTGTTTTTT.

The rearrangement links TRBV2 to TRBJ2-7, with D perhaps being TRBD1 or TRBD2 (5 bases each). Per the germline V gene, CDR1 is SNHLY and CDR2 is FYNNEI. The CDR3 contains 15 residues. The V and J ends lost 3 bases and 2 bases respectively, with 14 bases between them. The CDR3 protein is CASSDIRQGAYEQYF. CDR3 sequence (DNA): TGTGCCAGCAGTGATATTAGGCAGGGAGCCTACGAGCAGTACTTC.

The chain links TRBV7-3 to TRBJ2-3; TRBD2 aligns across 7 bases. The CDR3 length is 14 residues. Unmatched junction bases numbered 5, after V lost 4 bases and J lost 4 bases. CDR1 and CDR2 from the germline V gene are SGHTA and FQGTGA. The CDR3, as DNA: TGTGCCAGCAGCTCCGAAGCGGGGTCAGATACGCAGTATTTT. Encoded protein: CASSSEAGSDTQYF.